This T cell receptor (beta chain) was obtained from a study of cytomegalovirus exposure and HLA in healthy donors. Study observations and caveats: Compared with the roughly 670-donor mean, an Asian-associated ancestry cluster reportedly had fewer N-insertions, according to a later analysis. A prior analysis recorded that most TCR beta V segments were productive about 87% or about 30% of the time. What was likely a sequencing artifact was a cluster of highly shared sequence variants.

Trimming removed 8 bases at V and 12 bases at J, with 25 bases between. This CDR3 is built from 13 residues. CDR1 is GTSNPN and CDR2 is SVGIG in the germline V gene (reference sequence). A multiplex PCR was run with 60 Vbeta primers and 13 Jbeta primers. TCRdb keeps only in-frame clones here, not all; method: immunoSEQ multiplex PCR. In the table there are about 100,000 clones, about 68% of which are singletons. About this clone: Its antigen is currently unknown.

The source material was PBMCs. The genes are TRBV30 and TRBJ2-5, with D perhaps TRBD2 (5 bases). This TCR came from a male donor in good health and CMV-seropositive. CDR3 bases: TGTGCCGGTTTTGTGGACTCCCCCCGAGGAAAGTACTTC. This gives the protein CAGFVDSPRGKYF.